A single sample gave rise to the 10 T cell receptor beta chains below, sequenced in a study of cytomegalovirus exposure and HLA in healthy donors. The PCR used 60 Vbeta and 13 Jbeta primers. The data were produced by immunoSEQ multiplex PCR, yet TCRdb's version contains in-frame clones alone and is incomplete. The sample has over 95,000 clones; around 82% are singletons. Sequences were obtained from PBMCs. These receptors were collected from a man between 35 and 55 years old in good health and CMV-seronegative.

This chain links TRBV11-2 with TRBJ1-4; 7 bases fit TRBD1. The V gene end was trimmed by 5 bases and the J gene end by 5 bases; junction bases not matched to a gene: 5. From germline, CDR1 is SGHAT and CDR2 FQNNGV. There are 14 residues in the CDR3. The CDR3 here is CASSPGTVNEKLFF. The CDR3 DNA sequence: TGTGCCAGCAGCCCCGGGACAGTAAATGAAAAACTGTTTTTT.

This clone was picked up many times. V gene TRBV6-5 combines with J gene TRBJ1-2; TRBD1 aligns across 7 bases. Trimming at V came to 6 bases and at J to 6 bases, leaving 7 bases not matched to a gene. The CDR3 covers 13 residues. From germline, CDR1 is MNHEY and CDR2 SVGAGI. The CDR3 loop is CASRTGVLHGYTF. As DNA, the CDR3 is TGTGCCAGCAGAACAGGGGTTCTGCATGGCTACACCTTC.

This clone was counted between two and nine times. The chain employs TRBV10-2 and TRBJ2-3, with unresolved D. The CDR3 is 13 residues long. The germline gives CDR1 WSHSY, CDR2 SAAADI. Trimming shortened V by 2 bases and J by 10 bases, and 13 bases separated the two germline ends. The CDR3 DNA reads TGCGCCAGCAGTGAGGACACTCCTATTTCGCAGTATTTT. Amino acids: CASSEDTPISQYF.

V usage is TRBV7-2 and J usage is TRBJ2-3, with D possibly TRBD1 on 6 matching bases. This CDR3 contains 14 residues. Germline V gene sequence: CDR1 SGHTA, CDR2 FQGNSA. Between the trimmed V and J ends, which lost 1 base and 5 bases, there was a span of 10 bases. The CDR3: CASSLVGGIDTQYF. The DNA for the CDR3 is TGTGCCAGCAGCTTAGTAGGGGGTATAGATACGCAGTATTTT.

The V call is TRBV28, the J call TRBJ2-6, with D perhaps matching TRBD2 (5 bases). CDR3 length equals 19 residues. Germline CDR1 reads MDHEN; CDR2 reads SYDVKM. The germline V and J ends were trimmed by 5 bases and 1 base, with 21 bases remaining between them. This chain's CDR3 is CASSPPSSHTLSGANVLTF. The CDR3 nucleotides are TGTGCCAGCAGTCCCCCTAGCTCTCATACCCTTTCTGGGGCCAACGTCCTGACTTTC.

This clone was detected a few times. The CDR3 region is CASSELAGGRSPLHF. CDR3 bases: TGTGCCAGCAGTGAACTTGCAGGGGGGCGATCACCCCTCCACTTT. The V gene is TRBV2, the J gene TRBJ1-6; the match to TRBD1 covers 7 bases. CDR3 length: 15 amino acids. The germline V gene encodes CDR1 SNHLY and CDR2 FYNNEI. After removal of 2 bases from V and 10 bases from J, the junction contained 8 bases not matched to a gene.

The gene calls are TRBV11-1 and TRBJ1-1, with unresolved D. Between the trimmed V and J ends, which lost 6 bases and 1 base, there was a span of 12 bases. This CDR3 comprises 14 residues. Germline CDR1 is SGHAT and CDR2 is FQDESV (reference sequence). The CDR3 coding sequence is TGTGCCAGCAGTATCTGGGGAGGGAACACTGAAGCTTTCTTT. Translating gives CASSIWGGNTEAFF.

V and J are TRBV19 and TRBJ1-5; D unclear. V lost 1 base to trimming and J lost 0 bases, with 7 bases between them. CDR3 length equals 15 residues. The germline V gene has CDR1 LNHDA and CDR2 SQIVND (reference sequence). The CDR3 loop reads CASSIGTPSNQPQHF. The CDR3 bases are TGTGCCAGTAGTATAGGAACACCTAGCAATCAGCCCCAGCATTTT.

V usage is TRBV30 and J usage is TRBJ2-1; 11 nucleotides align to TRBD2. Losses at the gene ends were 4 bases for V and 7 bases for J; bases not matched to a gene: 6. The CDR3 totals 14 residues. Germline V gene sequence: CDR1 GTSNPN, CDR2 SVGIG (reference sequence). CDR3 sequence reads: CAWIPRLAGNEQFF. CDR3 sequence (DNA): TGTGCCTGGATCCCGAGACTAGCGGGGAATGAGCAGTTCTTC.

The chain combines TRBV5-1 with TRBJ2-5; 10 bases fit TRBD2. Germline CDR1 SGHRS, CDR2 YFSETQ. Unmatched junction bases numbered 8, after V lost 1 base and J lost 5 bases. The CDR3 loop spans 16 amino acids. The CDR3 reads CASSLSVAGGMETQYF. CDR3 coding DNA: TGCGCCAGCAGCTTGTCCGTAGCGGGAGGCATGGAGACCCAGTACTTC.